The entry below describes one TCR beta chain. Its antigen is not known. The sample originates from a study of cytomegalovirus exposure and HLA in healthy donors. Regarding the study as a whole: It is likely that the observed cluster of highly shared sequence variants was a sequencing artifact.

V lost 3 bases and J 6 bases, leaving 9 bases between the germline ends. The CDR3 is 13 residues long. In the PCR, 60 Vbeta and 13 Jbeta primers were used. Only in-frame clones appear in the TCRdb table, and some are missing; sequencing was by immunoSEQ multiplex PCR. The data show about 110,000 clones, around 84% seen once. Material for sequencing was PBMCs. V is TRBV23-1 and J is TRBJ2-1; D ambiguous. TRBV23-1 is filed as an ORF, its function uncertain. This TCR came from a man younger than 40 in good health and CMV-seronegative. The CDR3 loop is CASSQGQTNEQFF. In DNA, the CDR3 is TGCGCCAGCAGTCAGGGCCAGACCAATGAGCAGTTCTTC.